The present T cell receptor (beta chain) was sequenced within a study of T-cell reconstitution after alpha-beta-depleted transplantation in children. The CDR3 contains 11 residues. V was shortened by 6 bases and J by 5 bases, with 11 bases between the two germline ends. Per germline, CDR1 GTSNPN and CDR2 SVGIG (reference sequence). For TCRbeta, the library was prepared with unique molecular identifiers. TCRdb fed the PCR reads into MiXCR, producing one record per CDR3 protein. This sample has about a million distinct CDR3 sequences, with about 29% found just once. The rearrangement links TRBV30 to TRBJ2-7; D may be TRBD1 (5 bases). The receptor comes from a boy under three years old who had a stem cell transplant for SCID, so the T cells may come from the graft donor. The sample here was PBMCs, mostly from graft donor cells, taken 360 days after TCRalphabeta/CD19-depleted stem cell transplant. CDR3 loop: CACAGFDEQYF. The CDR3 DNA reads as TGTGCCTGTGCAGGGTTCGACGAGCAGTACTTC.